This T cell receptor beta chain is from a study of blood T cell repertoires in COVID-19. Turning to the study itself: Researchers got acute and convalescent COVID-19 samples from the United States, Italy and Spain. PBMCs, B-cell-depleted T cells, or T cells provided the cDNA or gDNA that made up the material.

As originally analysed: It was from reference gene primer amplification that nucleated cell counts were estimated. The repertoire was sequenced with immunoSEQ multiplex PCR; TCRdb's copy has only in-frame clones and lacks some. Clonal size and the V and J genes are those of that table, whereas D and trimming came from the DNA. The top ten hold just under 25% of the sample, which has more than 10,000 clones, roughly 83% seen once. This clone was counted only a few times. V was cut by 0 bases and J by 5 bases, with 13 bases left in between. In germline, CDR1 is MNHEY, CDR2 SVGAGI. The CDR3 runs to 15 residues.

The specimen was peripheral blood. The TCR sequence derives from a man aged 35 to 55 with active or convalescent COVID-19. V is TRBV6-5 and J is TRBJ2-5, with a possible D match to TRBD1 (5 bases). CDR3 residues: CASSYSAGSVETQYF. CDR3 DNA sequence: TGTGCCAGCAGTTACTCTGCAGGGTCAGTGGAGACCCAGTACTTC.